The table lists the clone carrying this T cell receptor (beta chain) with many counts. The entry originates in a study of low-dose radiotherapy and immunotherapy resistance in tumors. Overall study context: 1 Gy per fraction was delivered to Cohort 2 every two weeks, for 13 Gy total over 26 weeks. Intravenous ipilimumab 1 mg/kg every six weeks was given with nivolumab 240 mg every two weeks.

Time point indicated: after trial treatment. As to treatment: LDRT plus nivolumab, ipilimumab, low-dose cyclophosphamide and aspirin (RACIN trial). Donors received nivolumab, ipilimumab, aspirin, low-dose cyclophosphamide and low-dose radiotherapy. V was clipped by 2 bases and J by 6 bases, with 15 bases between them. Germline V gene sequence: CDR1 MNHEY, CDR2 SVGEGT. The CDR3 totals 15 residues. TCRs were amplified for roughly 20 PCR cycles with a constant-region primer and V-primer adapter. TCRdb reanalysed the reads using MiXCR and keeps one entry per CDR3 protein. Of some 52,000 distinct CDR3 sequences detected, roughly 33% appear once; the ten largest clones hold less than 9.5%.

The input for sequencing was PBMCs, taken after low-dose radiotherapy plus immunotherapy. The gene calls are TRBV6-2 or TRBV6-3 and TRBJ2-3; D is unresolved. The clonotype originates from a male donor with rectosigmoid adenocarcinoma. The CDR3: CASSYSTPTVDTQYF. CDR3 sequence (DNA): TGTGCCAGCAGTTACAGCACCCCAACAGTGGATACGCAGTATTTT.